This T cell receptor beta chain is drawn from a study of blood T cell repertoires in COVID-19. The table came from immunoSEQ multiplex PCR; TCRdb's copy has only in-frame clones and leaves some out. The table lists 150,000 to 200,000 clones, more than 75% of them singletons. The clonotype was recovered from a woman between 50 and 59 years old with COVID-19, enrolled during active disease. The source material was peripheral blood.

The chain's CDR3 is CASSEVGLAGGRVNNEQFF. CDR3 DNA: TGTGCCAGCAGTGAAGTGGGACTAGCGGGGGGGCGTGTGAACAATGAGCAGTTCTTC. The V gene is TRBV2, the J gene TRBJ2-1; TRBD2 agrees at 16 bases. Germline CDR1 reads SNHLY; CDR2 reads FYNNEI. V dropped 1 base and J dropped 5; count of bases not matched to a gene: 8. The CDR3 covers 19 residues.